The rows below give T cell receptor beta chains drawn from one sample of a study of blood T cells in healthy people across ages. TCRdb analysed the 5' RACE reads with MiXCR anew, one entry per CDR3 protein. Of about 680,000 distinct CDR3 sequences listed, 49% were seen once; the top ten hold 30% to 40%. The sequenced material came from blood. Receptors were obtained from a woman aged 55-69 years in good health. Each CDR3 is given with its conserved first and last residue. Fields, in order: J gene, clone size, V gene, D gene, CDR3 DNA, CDR3 protein. A D gene is named only where the DNA matches it firmly. Rows give clone size only sometimes, using once, few, many, or a class for an expanded clone.

j_gene: TRBJ2-5; abundance: NA; v_gene: TRBV18; d_gene: TRBD1; CDR3nt: TGTGCCAGCCCAGCGACAGGGGACCCGAGTCCCCAAGAGACCCAGTACTTC; CDR3aa: CASPATGDPSPQETQYF
j_gene: TRBJ2-1; abundance: NA; v_gene: TRBV4-3; d_gene: TRBD2; CDR3nt: TGCGCCAGCCGCCAAGATTGGACTAGCGGGAGGGCCTCGTTCTTC; CDR3aa: CASRQDWTSGRASFF
j_gene: TRBJ1-6; abundance: few; v_gene: TRBV7-2; d_gene: TRBD1; CDR3nt: TGTGCCAGCAGCTTACTCCGGACAGGAGATAATTCACCCCTCCACTTT; CDR3aa: CASSLLRTGDNSPLHF
j_gene: TRBJ1-2; abundance: NA; v_gene: TRBV30; d_gene: TRBD1; CDR3nt: TGTGCCTGGAGTTCGGGACAGGGTTATGGCTACACCTTC; CDR3aa: CAWSSGQGYGYTF
j_gene: TRBJ2-6; abundance: NA; v_gene: TRBV10-3; d_gene: NA; CDR3nt: TGTGCCATCAGTGAGTCGGGGGGATCTGGGGCCAACGTCCTGACTTTC; CDR3aa: CAISESGGSGANVLTF
j_gene: TRBJ1-1; abundance: once; v_gene: TRBV7-3; d_gene: NA; CDR3nt: TGTGCCAGCAGCCAAGGGCTACTGAACACTGAAGCTTTCTTT; CDR3aa: CASSQGLLNTEAFF
j_gene: TRBJ2-3; abundance: few; v_gene: TRBV10-3; d_gene: NA; CDR3nt: TGTGCCATCAGTGAGTCGGGGGATACAGATACGCAGTATTTT; CDR3aa: CAISESGDTDTQYF
j_gene: TRBJ2-5; abundance: NA; v_gene: TRBV6-2/TRBV6-3; d_gene: NA; CDR3nt: TGTGCCAGCGGGGTTAGTCAAGAGACCCAGTACTTC; CDR3aa: CASGVSQETQYF
j_gene: TRBJ1-1; abundance: NA; v_gene: TRBV7-2; d_gene: NA; CDR3nt: TGTGCCAGCAGCACTAACGGGGGTAACACTGAAGCTTTCTTT; CDR3aa: CASSTNGGNTEAFF
j_gene: TRBJ1-2; abundance: NA; v_gene: TRBV6-1; d_gene: NA; CDR3nt: TGTGCCAGCAGTGATGGGCCCTGGGACCACTATGGCTACACCTTC; CDR3aa: CASSDGPWDHYGYTF
j_gene: TRBJ2-6; abundance: NA; v_gene: TRBV7-2; d_gene: NA; CDR3nt: TGTGCCAGCAGCTTAGCTTCGGGGGTTGGGGCCAACGTCCTGACTTTC; CDR3aa: CASSLASGVGANVLTF
j_gene: TRBJ2-2; abundance: NA; v_gene: TRBV12-3/TRBV12-4; d_gene: NA; CDR3nt: TGTGCCAGCAGTTTAAGTACAGGTCACACCGGGGAGCTGTTTTTT; CDR3aa: CASSLSTGHTGELFF
j_gene: TRBJ2-7; abundance: NA; v_gene: TRBV29-1; d_gene: NA; CDR3nt: TGCAGCGTTGGGGGGGTCTTACGCTACGAGCAGTACTTC; CDR3aa: CSVGGVLRYEQYF
j_gene: TRBJ1-2; abundance: NA; v_gene: TRBV30; d_gene: NA; CDR3nt: TGTGCCTGGAGCCCCGACCATGGCTACACCTTC; CDR3aa: CAWSPDHGYTF
j_gene: TRBJ2-5; abundance: NA; v_gene: TRBV7-2; d_gene: TRBD2; CDR3nt: TGTGCCAGCAGCTTAGAAGGGCGGGAGTCTGAGACCCAGTACTTC; CDR3aa: CASSLEGRESETQYF
j_gene: TRBJ1-4; abundance: NA; v_gene: TRBV4-2; d_gene: TRBD1; CDR3nt: TGTGCCAGCAGCCCAAGACAGGGATTTAATGAAAAACTGTTTTTT; CDR3aa: CASSPRQGFNEKLFF
j_gene: TRBJ2-5; abundance: NA; v_gene: TRBV3-1; d_gene: TRBD2; CDR3nt: TGTGCCAGCAGCCAAGATCCCCTAGCGGGAGGTTTGGAGACCCAGTACTTC; CDR3aa: CASSQDPLAGGLETQYF
j_gene: TRBJ1-1; abundance: NA; v_gene: TRBV12-3/TRBV12-4; d_gene: TRBD1; CDR3nt: TGTGCCAGCAGTTTCGCAGGGGGCGCCCCAGGTGGTGAAGCTTTCTTT; CDR3aa: CASSFAGGAPGGEAFF
j_gene: TRBJ2-7; abundance: NA; v_gene: TRBV2; d_gene: TRBD1; CDR3nt: TGTGCCAGCCGGAACCGGGACAGCTACTCCTACAATGAGCAGTACTTC; CDR3aa: CASRNRDSYSYNEQYF
j_gene: TRBJ2-7; abundance: NA; v_gene: TRBV5-8; d_gene: NA; CDR3nt: TGTGCCAGCAGCTACATAGACAGTAGCGAGAACGAGCAGTACTTC; CDR3aa: CASSYIDSSENEQYF
j_gene: TRBJ2-7; abundance: few; v_gene: TRBV20-1; d_gene: TRBD1; CDR3nt: TGCAGTGCTGGAGGACAGGGATTCGAGCAGTACTTC; CDR3aa: CSAGGQGFEQYF
j_gene: TRBJ2-7; abundance: few; v_gene: TRBV20-1; d_gene: TRBD1; CDR3nt: TGCAGTGCCGGTAATCCGGGACAGGGTGCTCTCGAGCAGTACTTC; CDR3aa: CSAGNPGQGALEQYF
j_gene: TRBJ2-5; abundance: once; v_gene: TRBV12-3/TRBV12-4; d_gene: TRBD1; CDR3nt: TGTAACAGCAGTTTAGGTGGACAGGATTTTCGGGAGACCCAGTACTTC; CDR3aa: CNSSLGGQDFRETQYF
j_gene: TRBJ1-2; abundance: NA; v_gene: TRBV29-1; d_gene: NA; CDR3nt: TGCAGCGTTACGTGGACGCCTAACTATGGCTACACCTTC; CDR3aa: CSVTWTPNYGYTF
j_gene: TRBJ1-2; abundance: NA; v_gene: TRBV7-2; d_gene: NA; CDR3nt: TGTGCCAGCAGCCCAGGAGGAGGAAGCAGTGGCTACACCTTC; CDR3aa: CASSPGGGSSGYTF